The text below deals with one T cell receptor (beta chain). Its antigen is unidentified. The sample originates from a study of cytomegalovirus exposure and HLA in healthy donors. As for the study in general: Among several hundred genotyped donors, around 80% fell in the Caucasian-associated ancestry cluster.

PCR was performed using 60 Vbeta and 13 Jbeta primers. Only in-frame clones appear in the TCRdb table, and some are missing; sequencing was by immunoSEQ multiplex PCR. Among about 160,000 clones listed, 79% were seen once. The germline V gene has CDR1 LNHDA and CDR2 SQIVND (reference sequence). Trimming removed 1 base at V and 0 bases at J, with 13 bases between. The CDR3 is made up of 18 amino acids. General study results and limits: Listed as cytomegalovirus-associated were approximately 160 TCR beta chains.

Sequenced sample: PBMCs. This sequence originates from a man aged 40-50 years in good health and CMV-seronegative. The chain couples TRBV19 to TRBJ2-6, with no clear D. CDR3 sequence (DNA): TGTGCCAGTAGTATAGGAGGAACCGCCACCTCTGGGGCCAACGTCCTGACTTTC. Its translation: CASSIGGTATSGANVLTF.